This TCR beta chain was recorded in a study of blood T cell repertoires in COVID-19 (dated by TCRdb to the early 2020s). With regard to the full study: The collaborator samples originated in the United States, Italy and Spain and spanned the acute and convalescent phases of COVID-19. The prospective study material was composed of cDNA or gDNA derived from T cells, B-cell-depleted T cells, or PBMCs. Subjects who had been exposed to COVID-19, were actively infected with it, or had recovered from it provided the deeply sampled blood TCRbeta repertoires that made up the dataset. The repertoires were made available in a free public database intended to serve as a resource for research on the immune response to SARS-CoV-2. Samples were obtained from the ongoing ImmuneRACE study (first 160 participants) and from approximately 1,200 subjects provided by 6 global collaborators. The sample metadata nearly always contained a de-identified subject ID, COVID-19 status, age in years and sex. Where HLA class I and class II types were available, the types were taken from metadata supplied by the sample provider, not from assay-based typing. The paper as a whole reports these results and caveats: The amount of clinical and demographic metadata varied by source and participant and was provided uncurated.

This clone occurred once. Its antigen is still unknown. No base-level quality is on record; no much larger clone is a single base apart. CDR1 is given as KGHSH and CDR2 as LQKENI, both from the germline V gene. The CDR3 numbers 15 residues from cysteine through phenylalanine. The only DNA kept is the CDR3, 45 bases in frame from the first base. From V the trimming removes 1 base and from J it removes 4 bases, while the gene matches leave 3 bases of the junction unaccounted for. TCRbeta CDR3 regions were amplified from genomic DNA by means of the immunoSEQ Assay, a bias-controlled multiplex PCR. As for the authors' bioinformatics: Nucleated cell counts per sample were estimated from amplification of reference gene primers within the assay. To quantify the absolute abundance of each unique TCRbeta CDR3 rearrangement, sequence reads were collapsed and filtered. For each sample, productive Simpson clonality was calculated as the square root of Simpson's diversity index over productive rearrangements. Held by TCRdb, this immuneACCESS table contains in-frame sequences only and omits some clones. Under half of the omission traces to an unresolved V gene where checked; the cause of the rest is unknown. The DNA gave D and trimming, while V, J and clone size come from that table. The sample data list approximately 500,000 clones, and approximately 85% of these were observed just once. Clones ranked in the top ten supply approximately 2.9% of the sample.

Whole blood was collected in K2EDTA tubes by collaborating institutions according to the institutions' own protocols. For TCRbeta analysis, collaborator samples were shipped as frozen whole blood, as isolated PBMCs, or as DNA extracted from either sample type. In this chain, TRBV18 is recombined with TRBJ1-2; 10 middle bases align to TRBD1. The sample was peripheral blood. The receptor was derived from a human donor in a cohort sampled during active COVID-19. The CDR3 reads CASSPLRTGGYGYTF. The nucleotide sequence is TGTGCCAGCTCACCACTAAGGACAGGGGGCTATGGCTACACCTTC.